The source of this T cell receptor beta chain is a study of T cell responses to AZD1222 COVID-19 vaccine. At the level of the study: Pooling covered second doses at about 4 or about 12 weeks. Overall study results and limits: Close to half of all spike-specific TCRs reportedly target regions of the variants that are unmutated. Increases in Spike-specific TCR breadth and depth were seen after two AZD1222 doses. Across spike, vaccine-associated CD4 TCRs were found, dominant at 160-218 and 743-854.

The assay was immunoSEQ multiplex PCR, and TCRdb's table has in-frame clones only and misses some. The sample lists about 72,000 clones, around 87% occurring once. About this clone itself: The antigen is not known.

The germline gives CDR1 MNHEY, CDR2 SVGAGI. This CDR3 is 14 amino acids long. The V gene lost 10 bases and the J gene lost 0 bases, with 16 bases spanning the gap. V gene TRBV6-5 combines with J gene TRBJ2-7; the D gene could be TRBD1 or TRBD2 (5 bases each). Sequencing was performed on peripheral blood, taken on day 0 of AZD1222 vaccination. This receptor was identified in an adult in good health. The CDR3 region is CATVPTGASYEQYF. The CDR3 DNA follows: TGTGCCACCGTACCAACCGGGGCCTCCTACGAGCAGTACTTC.